The table lists the clone carrying this TCR beta chain with a count of one. As yet, its antigen is unknown. 13 Jbeta primers and 60 Vbeta primers were used for the PCR. Assay used: immunoSEQ multiplex PCR; TCRdb lists only in-frame clones, some missing. The top ten clones hold roughly 0.73% of a sample with approximately 190,000 clones, approximately 85% of them seen once. This record comes from a study of cytomegalovirus exposure and HLA in healthy donors. Study in general: A data release that came early held roughly 80 million unique TCRs from HLA-typed donors.

Trimming took 2 bases from V and 6 from J; bases not matched to a gene: 5. CDR1 MNHEY and CDR2 SVGAGI come from the germline V gene. This CDR3 has 14 amino acids. General observations from the study: The analysis excluded some indistinguishable V segments, including TRBV6-2 and TRBV6-3. The listing of 150 to 200 TCR beta chains classed them as cytomegalovirus-associated.

Likely unrecorded immune exposures existed in these nominally healthy donors. The V call is TRBV6-5, the J call TRBJ2-3; 7 nucleotides line up with TRBD2. Sequences were obtained from PBMCs. The sequence was collected from a woman aged 18-29 years in good health and CMV-seronegative. CDR3 sequence reads: CASSYGGGKDTQYF. As DNA, the CDR3 is TGTGCCAGCAGTTACGGGGGGGGAAAGGATACGCAGTATTTT.